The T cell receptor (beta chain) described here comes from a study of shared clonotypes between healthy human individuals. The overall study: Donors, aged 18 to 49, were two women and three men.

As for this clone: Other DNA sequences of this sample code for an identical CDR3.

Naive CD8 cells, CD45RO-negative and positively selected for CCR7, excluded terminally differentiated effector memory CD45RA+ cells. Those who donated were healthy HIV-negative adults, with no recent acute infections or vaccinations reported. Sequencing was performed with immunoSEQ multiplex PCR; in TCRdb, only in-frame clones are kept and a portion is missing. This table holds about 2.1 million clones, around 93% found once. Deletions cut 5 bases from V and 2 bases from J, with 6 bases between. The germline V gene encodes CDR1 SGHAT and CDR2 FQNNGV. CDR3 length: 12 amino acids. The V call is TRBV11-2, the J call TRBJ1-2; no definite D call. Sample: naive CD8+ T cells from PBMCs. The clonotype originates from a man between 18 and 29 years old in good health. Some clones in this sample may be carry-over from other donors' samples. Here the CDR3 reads CASSPSNYGYTF. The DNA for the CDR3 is TGTGCCAGCAGCCCCAGCAACTATGGCTACACCTTC.